The clone carrying this T cell receptor (beta chain) was found many times. This CDR3 has 16 amino acids. Germline CDR1 and CDR2: GTSNPN and SVGIG (reference sequence). Trimming removed 6 bases from V and 5 bases from J; junction bases left unmatched: 17. The entry originates in a study of blood T cell repertoires in COVID-19. Using immunoSEQ multiplex PCR, the repertoire was profiled, and TCRdb retains in-frame clones only, with some absent. Among about 130,000 clones listed, 79% were seen once. The TCR sequence derives from a man in his forties with active or convalescent COVID-19. Sequencing input: peripheral blood. The J gene is TRBJ1-2, the V gene TRBV30; 8 bases agree with TRBD1. DNA for the CDR3: TGTGCCTGCTACCGGGACAGGTTTCGAGGGCCTTATGGCTACACCTTC. It is translated as CACYRDRFRGPYGYTF.